One and the same sample provided the 10 T cell receptor beta chains below, sequenced in a study of CD8+ T cells in alopecia areata. Sequencing templates came from extracted RNA that was reverse transcribed into cDNA. The method was immunoSEQ multiplex PCR; TCRdb's version includes in-frame clones alone and lacks a portion of them. The sample shows 200,000 to 250,000 clones, roughly two fifths of them seen only once. Stated treatment: oral pan-JAK inhibitor, 5-10 mg twice daily. The input for sequencing was CD4+ T cells sorted from blood, taken between weeks 30 and 35, from a patient treated with tofacitinib. These receptors came from a human donor with alopecia areata.

V gene TRBV30 combines with J gene TRBJ1-5, with D uncertain. The CDR3 is 13 amino acids. CDR1 is GTSNPN, CDR2 SVGIG, per germline (reference sequence). V dropped 5 bases and J dropped 6 bases, with 14 bases sitting between them. This CDR3 is CAWEDAYGQPQHF. As DNA, the CDR3 is TGTGCCTGGGAAGACGCATACGGTCAGCCCCAGCATTTT.

The chain joins TRBV5-1 to TRBJ2-5; TRBD2 aligns across 7 bases. This CDR3 comprises 16 residues. Germline V CDR1 and CDR2: SGHRS, YFSETQ. V lost 1 base to trimming and J lost 1 base; unmatched junction nucleotides: 7. The CDR3 DNA sequence: TGCGCCAGCAGCTTGTTGGGGCGGGGGATCCAAGAGACCCAGTACTTC. Translated: CASSLLGRGIQETQYF.

This clone was picked up a small number of times. The V and J genes are TRBV2 and TRBJ2-7; no clear D gene. V lost 8 bases, J lost 2 bases, and 22 bases lay in between. The CDR3 runs to 16 residues. CDR1 is SNHLY, CDR2 FYNNEI, per germline. As DNA, the CDR3 is TGTGCCAGCTTTACCGCACTCGGTGGAAAGGCCTACGAGCAGTACTTC. This codes for CASFTALGGKAYEQYF.

This clone came up a few times. V and J are TRBV30 and TRBJ2-1; 9 nucleotides align to TRBD2. Germline loops: CDR1 GTSNPN, CDR2 SVGIG (reference sequence). Trimming removed 2 bases from V and 6 bases from J; junction bases left unmatched: 5. CDR3 length: 14 residues. CDR3 amino acids: CAWSMAGGGNEQFF. The CDR3, as DNA: TGTGCCTGGAGTATGGCGGGAGGGGGCAATGAGCAGTTCTTC.

The sample holds many counts of this clone. The chain carries TRBV4-1 and TRBJ2-6; D gene ambiguous. This CDR3 has 14 residues. Germline CDR1 is MGHRA and CDR2 is YSYEKL. V was trimmed by 4 bases and J by 3 bases, leaving 7 bases between them. The CDR3 nucleotides read TGCGCCAGCAGCCGGATTGGTGGGGCCAACGTCCTGACTTTC. The encoded protein is CASSRIGGANVLTF.

The table lists this clone with a few counts. The genes are TRBV6-1 and TRBJ2-7; tentative D call: TRBD1 (5 bases). This CDR3 has 11 residues. Trimming removed 8 bases at V and 6 bases at J, with 11 bases between. The germline V gene has CDR1 MNHNS and CDR2 SASEGT. The DNA for the CDR3 is TGTGCCAGCTCGGACATTTTCGAGCAGTACTTC. This translates into CASSDIFEQYF.

The V and J genes are TRBV7-9 and TRBJ1-1, with D unclear. This CDR3 has 12 residues. Per the germline V gene, CDR1 is SEHNR and CDR2 is FQNEAQ (reference sequence). The V end was cut by 5 bases, the J end by 9 bases, with 13 bases between. Written as DNA, the CDR3 is TGTGCCAGCAGCCAACAGCAGCTGAAAGCTTTCTTT. It yields the protein CASSQQQLKAFF.

The chain joins TRBV13 to TRBJ1-4; weak D call: TRBD1 (6 bases). Germline CDR1 and CDR2: PRHDT and FYEKMQ (reference sequence). The CDR3 totals 15 residues. The V and J ends lost 3 bases and 6 bases respectively, with 14 bases between them. For the CDR3, the DNA is TGTGCCAGCAGCTTCGTGGGGGCGCCAGATGAAAAACTGTTTTTT. It specifies CASSFVGAPDEKLFF. Full variable domain (rest looked up from reference TRBV13 and TRBJ1-4): AAGVIQSPRHLIKEKRETATLKCYPIPRHDTVYWYQQGPGQDPQFLISFYEKMQSDKGSIPDRFSAQQFSDYHSELNMSSLELGDSALYFCASSFVGAPDEKLFFGSGTQLSVL.

V is TRBV27 and J is TRBJ2-3; perhaps TRBD1 as D (5 bases). The CDR3 sequence is 14 residues long. Germline lookup yields CDR1 MNHEY and CDR2 SMNVEV (reference sequence). V lost 4 bases and J 1 base, leaving 9 bases between the germline ends. CDR3 in amino acids: CASSSVRGTDTQYF. The CDR3 bases are TGTGCCAGCAGTTCGGTCAGGGGCACAGATACGCAGTATTTT.

The chain carries TRBV10-3 and TRBJ2-7, with 8 bases lining up with TRBD2. Germline assignment: CDR1 ENHRY and CDR2 SYGVKD. V gave up 10 bases and J gave up 5 bases; unmatched junction bases: 4. The CDR3 sequence is 11 residues long. The CDR3 coding sequence is TGTGCCAGCCGGGGGGGGCACGAGCAGTACTTC. As protein: CASRGGHEQYF.